One TCR beta chain is described in this entry. The antigen is undetermined. This sample is drawn from a study of CD8 T cells in Susac syndrome. RNA amounts of about 0.5 to 1 ug underwent reverse transcription with random hexamers. TCRdb recomputed calls from the immunoSEQ multiplex PCR reads with MiXCR, one row per CDR3 protein. The repertoire holds about 300,000 distinct CDR3 sequences, with 92% as singletons. The study, taken as a whole, reports: The authors acknowledged that their TCR sequencing and HLA analysis involved a relatively small number of individuals.

Trimming took off 7 bases at V and 7 bases at J, with 13 bases between the two ends. This CDR3 spans 11 amino acids. Germline V CDR1 and CDR2: DFQATT, SNEGSKA (reference sequence). In contrast to the negatively isolated CD8+ and CD4+ T cells, TEMRA cells were FACS-enriched. The source is a human donor with multiple sclerosis. Material: CD4+ T cells from PBMCs. The rearrangement links TRBV20-1 to TRBJ1-1; tentative D call: TRBD1 (6 bases). The CDR3 here is CSVYRDFEAFF. In DNA form, the CDR3 reads TGCAGTGTTTACAGGGATTTTGAAGCTTTCTTT.